Sequencing of this T cell receptor (beta chain) was carried out in a study of T-cell memory formation after mild COVID-19. In the study overall: Each donor largely had its own TCR clusters.

Study-wide findings and caveats: A balance of CD4 and CD8 characterized clones contracting day 15 to 85, whereas later expanders leaned CD4+. Confirmation of SARS-CoV-2 specificity was lacking for second-wave clones peaking day 37. For contracting clones, CD4+ ones sat mainly in CM and EM, CD8+ in EMRA.

This clonotype was observed a few times. Its target is unknown. Each CDR3 protein gets one entry after TCRdb re-called the 5' RACE reads with MiXCR. The table shows over 500,000 distinct CDR3 sequences, with around 15% occurring only once. Germline V CDR1 and CDR2: KGHSH, LQKENI. The CDR3 runs 13 residues. The V end lost 6 bases, the J end lost 5 bases, and 11 bases lay between the germline ends. Specimen: PBMCs or a T cell subset sorted from them (not recorded which). The clonotype originates from an adult woman who had mild COVID-19 (a few samples of this study predate the infection). Cell type and time point are not known. V gene TRBV18 combines with J gene TRBJ2-1; no clear D. CDR3 protein: CASSIWGNNEQFF. CDR3 sequence (DNA): TGTGCCAGCTCGATCTGGGGAAACAATGAGCAGTTCTTC.